This record looks at one T cell receptor (beta chain) sequence and its context. Its specificity is not known. These data belong to a study of blood T cells in healthy people across ages. At the level of the study: The capture of about one barcoded beta molecule per two T cells was achieved by template switching. Regarding the study as a whole: It was found that TCR beta diversity correlated strongly with the percentage of naive T cells.

A J-beta primer mix and a sample-barcoded 5' primer were used in a second PCR of roughly 7 to 12 cycles. Individual samples furnished no less than 3 million CDR3-containing paired-end reads apiece. TCRdb reanalysed the 5' RACE reads using MiXCR and keeps one entry per CDR3 protein. The sample includes roughly 1,300,000 distinct CDR3 sequences, 59% seen only once; the top ten take 5.5% to 8%. Total RNA extraction produced at least 5.5 micrograms (per sample) for the study. The source material was blood. The sequence came from a man between 18 and 35 years old in good health.

This CDR3 is CASSQGLNEQYF. CDR3 sequence (DNA): TGTGCCAGCAGCCAGGGTCTTAACGAGCAGTACTTC. The chain uses TRBV3-1 and TRBJ2-7; D ambiguous. The CDR3 is 12 amino acids. Germline assignment: CDR1 LGHDT and CDR2 YNNKEL (reference sequence). The V end lost 3 bases, the J end lost 5 bases, and 8 bases lay between the germline ends.